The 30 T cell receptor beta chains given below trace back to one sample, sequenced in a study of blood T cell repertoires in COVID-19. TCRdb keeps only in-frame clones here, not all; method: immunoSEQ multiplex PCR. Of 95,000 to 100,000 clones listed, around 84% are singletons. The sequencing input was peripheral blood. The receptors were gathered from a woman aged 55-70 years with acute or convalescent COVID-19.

DNA for the CDR3: TGTGCTAGTGGGAACAGGGATTACAATGAGCAGTTCTTC. Residues: CASGNRDYNEQFF. The chain joins TRBV12-5 to TRBJ2-1, with a possible D match to TRBD1 (6 bases). V was pared by 6 bases and J by 4 bases, with 10 bases between. This CDR3 is built from 13 residues. CDR1 and CDR2 from the germline V gene are LGHNT and FRNRAP.

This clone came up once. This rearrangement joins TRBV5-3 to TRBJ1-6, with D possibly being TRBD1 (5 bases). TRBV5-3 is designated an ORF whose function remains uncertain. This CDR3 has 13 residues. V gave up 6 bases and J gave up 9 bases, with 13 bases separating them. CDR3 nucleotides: TGTGCCAGAATGGGCAGGGATCGTTCACCCCTCCACTTT. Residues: CARMGRDRSPLHF.

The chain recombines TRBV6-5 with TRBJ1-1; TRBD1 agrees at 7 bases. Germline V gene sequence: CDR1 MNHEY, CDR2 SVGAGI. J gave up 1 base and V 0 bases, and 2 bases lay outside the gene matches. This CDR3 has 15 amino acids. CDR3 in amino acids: CASSYSPGGNTEAFF. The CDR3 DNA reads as TGTGCCAGCAGTTACTCCCCAGGGGGGAACACTGAAGCTTTCTTT.

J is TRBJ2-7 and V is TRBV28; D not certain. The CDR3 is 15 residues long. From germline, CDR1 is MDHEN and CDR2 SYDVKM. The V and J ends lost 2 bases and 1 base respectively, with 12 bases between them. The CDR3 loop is CASSLISAPSYEQYF. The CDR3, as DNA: TGTGCCAGCAGTTTAATCAGTGCACCTTCCTACGAGCAGTACTTC.

This CDR3 is CATSEEGGYGYTF. The CDR3 DNA sequence: TGTGCCACCAGTGAAGAGGGCGGGTATGGCTACACCTTC. The chain recombines TRBV24-1 with TRBJ1-2; D call uncertain. Trimming stripped 4 bases from V and 5 bases from J, with 10 bases between. The CDR3 is 13 amino acids. Germline V gene sequence: CDR1 KGHDR, CDR2 SFDVKD.

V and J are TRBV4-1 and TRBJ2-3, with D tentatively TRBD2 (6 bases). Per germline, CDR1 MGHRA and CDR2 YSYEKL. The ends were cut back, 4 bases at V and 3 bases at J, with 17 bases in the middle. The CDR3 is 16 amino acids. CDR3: CASSPPTRGETDTQYF. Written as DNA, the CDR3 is TGCGCCAGCAGCCCTCCCACGCGGGGTGAGACAGATACGCAGTATTTT.

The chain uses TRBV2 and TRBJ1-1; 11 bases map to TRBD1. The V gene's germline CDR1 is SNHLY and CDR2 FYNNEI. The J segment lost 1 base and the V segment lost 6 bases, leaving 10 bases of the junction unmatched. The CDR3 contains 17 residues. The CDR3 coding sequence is TGTGCCAGCAGGGTTGGACAGGGGGCGTCGGGGAACACTGAAGCTTTCTTT. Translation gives CASRVGQGASGNTEAFF.

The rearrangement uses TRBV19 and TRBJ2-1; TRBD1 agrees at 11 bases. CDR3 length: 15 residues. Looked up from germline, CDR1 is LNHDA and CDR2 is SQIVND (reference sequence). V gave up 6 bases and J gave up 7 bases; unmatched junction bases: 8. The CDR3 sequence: CASRSGDRGTNEQFF. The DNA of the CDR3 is TGTGCCAGTAGATCAGGGGACAGGGGGACAAATGAGCAGTTCTTC.

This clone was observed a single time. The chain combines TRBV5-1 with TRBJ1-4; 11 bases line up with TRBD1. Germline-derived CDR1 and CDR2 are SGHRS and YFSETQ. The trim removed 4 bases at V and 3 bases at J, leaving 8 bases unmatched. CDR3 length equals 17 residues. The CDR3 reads CASSRLGQGASNEKLFF. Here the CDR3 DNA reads TGCGCCAGCAGCAGATTAGGACAGGGGGCGTCTAATGAAAAACTGTTTTTT.

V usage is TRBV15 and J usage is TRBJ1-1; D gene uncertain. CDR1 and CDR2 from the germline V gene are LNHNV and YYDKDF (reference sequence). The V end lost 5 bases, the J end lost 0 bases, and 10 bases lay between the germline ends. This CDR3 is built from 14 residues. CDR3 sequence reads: CATSWGGLNTEAFF. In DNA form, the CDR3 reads TGTGCCACCAGCTGGGGAGGTTTGAACACTGAAGCTTTCTTT.

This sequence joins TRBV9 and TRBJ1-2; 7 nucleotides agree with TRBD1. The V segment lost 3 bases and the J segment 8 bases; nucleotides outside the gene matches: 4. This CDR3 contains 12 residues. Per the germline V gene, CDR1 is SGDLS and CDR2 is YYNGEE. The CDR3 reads CASSGQGLGYTF. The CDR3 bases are TGTGCCAGCAGCGGACAGGGTTTGGGCTACACCTTC.

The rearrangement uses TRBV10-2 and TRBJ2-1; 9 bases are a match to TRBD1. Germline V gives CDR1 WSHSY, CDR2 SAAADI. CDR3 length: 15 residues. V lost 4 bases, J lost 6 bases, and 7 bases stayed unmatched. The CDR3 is CASSVPGTGSNEQFF. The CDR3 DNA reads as TGCGCCAGCAGTGTCCCCGGGACAGGGTCCAATGAGCAGTTCTTC.

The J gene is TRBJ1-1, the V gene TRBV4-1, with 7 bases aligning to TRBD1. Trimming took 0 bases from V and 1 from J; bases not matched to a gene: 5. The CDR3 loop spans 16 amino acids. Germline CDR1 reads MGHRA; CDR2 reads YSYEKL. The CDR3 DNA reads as TGCGCCAGCAGCCAAGATGGGACAGTACAGAACACTGAAGCTTTCTTT. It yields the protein CASSQDGTVQNTEAFF.

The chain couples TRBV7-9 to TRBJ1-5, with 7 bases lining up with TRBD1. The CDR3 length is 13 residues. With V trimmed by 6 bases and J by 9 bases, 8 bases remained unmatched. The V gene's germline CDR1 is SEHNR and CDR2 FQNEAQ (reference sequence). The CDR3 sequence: CASSNRGDGPQHF. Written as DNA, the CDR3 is TGTGCCAGCAGTAACAGGGGTGATGGGCCCCAGCATTTT.

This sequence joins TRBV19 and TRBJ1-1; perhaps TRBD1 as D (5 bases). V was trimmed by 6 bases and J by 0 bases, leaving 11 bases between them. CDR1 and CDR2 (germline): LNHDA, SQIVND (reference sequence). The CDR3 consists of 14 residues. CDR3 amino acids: CASRRQTMNTEAFF. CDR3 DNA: TGTGCCAGTAGAAGACAGACAATGAACACTGAAGCTTTCTTT.

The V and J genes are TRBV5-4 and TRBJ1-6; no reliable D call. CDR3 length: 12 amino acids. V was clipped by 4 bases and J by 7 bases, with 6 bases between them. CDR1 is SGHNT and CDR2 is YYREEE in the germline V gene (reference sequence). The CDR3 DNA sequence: TGTGCCAGCAGCCCCCAGAATTCACCCCTCCACTTT. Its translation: CASSPQNSPLHF.

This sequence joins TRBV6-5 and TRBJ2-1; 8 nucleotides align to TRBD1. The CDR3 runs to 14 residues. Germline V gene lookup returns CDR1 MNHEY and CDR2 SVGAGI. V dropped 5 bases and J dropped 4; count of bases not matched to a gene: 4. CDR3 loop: CASSQWTGYNEQFF. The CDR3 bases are TGTGCCAGCAGTCAATGGACAGGGTACAATGAGCAGTTCTTC.

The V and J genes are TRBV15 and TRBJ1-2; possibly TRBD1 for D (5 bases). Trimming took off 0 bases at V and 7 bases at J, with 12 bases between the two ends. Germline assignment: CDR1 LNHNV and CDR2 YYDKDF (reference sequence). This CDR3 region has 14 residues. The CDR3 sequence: CATSRDLRVGGYTF. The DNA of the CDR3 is TGTGCCACCAGCAGAGATCTCAGGGTGGGTGGCTACACCTTC.

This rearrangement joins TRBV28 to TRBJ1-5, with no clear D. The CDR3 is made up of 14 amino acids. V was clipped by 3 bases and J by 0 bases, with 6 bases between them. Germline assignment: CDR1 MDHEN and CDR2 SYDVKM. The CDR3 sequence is CASSLTYSNQPQHF. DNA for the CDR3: TGTGCCAGCAGTTTGACATATAGCAATCAGCCCCAGCATTTT.

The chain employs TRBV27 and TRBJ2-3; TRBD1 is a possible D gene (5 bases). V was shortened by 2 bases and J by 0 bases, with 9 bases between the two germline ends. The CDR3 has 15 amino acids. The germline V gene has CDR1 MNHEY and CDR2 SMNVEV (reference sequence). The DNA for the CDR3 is TGTGCCAGCAGTTTAATGACAGTGAGCACAGATACGCAGTATTTT. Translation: CASSLMTVSTDTQYF.

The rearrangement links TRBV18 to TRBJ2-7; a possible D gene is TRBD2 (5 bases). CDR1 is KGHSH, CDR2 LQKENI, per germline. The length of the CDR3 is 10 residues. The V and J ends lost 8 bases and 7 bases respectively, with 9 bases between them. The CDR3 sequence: CASPRREQYF. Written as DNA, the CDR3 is TGTGCCAGCCCTAGGAGGGAGCAGTACTTC.

This CDR3 reads CASSETQGPGYTF. The CDR3, as DNA: TGCGCCAGCAGCGAGACACAGGGGCCTGGCTACACCTTC. V and J are TRBV5-1 and TRBJ1-2; TRBD1 aligns across 7 bases. V was pared by 4 bases and J by 7 bases, with 7 bases of the junction left unmatched. There are 13 residues in the CDR3. CDR1 is SGHRS and CDR2 is YFSETQ in the germline V gene. Combining the CDR3 with reference TRBV5-1 and TRBJ1-2 gives the whole variable domain KAGVTQTPRYLIKTRGQQVTLSCSPISGHRSVSWYQQTPGQGLQFLFEYFSETQRNKGNFPGRFSGRQFSNSRSEMNVSTLELGDSALYLCASSETQGPGYTFGSGTRLTVV.

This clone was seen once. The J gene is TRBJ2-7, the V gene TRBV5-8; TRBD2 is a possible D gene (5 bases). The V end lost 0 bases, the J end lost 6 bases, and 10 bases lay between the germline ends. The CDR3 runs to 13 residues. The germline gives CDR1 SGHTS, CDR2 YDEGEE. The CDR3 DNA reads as TGTGCCAGCAGCTTGGTTCTTGCGGGCGAGCAGTACTTC. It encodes CASSLVLAGEQYF.

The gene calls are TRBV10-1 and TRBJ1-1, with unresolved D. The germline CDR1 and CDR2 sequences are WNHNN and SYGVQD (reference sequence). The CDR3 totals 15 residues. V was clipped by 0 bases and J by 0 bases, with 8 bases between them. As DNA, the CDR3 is TGCGCCAGCAGTGAGTCGAACAGTTTGAACACTGAAGCTTTCTTT. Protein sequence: CASSESNSLNTEAFF.

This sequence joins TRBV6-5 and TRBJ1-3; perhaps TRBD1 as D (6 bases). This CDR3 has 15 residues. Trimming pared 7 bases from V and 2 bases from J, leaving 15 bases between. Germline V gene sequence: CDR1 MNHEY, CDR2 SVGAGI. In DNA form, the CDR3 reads TGTGCCAGCAAAATGGGGGCTAAAGCTGGAAACACCATATATTTT. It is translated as CASKMGAKAGNTIYF.

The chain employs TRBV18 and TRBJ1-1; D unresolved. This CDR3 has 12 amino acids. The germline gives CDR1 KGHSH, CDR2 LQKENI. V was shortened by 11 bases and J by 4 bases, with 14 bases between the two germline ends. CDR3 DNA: TGTGCCTCAAATCGACTGGGCACTGAAGCTTTCTTT. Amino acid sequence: CASNRLGTEAFF.

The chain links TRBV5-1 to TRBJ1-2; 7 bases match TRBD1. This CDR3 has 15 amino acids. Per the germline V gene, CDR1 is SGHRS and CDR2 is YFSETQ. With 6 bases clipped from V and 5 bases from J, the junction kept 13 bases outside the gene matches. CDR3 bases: TGCGCCAGCACCTTAAGGGACAGCCGGGAGTATGGCTACACCTTC. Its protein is CASTLRDSREYGYTF. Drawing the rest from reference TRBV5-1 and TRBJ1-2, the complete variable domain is KAGVTQTPRYLIKTRGQQVTLSCSPISGHRSVSWYQQTPGQGLQFLFEYFSETQRNKGNFPGRFSGRQFSNSRSEMNVSTLELGDSALYLCASTLRDSREYGYTFGSGTRLTVV.

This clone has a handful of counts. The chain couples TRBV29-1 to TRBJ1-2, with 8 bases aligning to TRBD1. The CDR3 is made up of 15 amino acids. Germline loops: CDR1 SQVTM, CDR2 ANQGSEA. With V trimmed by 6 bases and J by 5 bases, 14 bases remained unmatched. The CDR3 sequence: CSVRTDRTGTYGYTF. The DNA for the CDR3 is TGCAGCGTCCGAACGGACCGGACAGGGACTTATGGCTACACCTTC.

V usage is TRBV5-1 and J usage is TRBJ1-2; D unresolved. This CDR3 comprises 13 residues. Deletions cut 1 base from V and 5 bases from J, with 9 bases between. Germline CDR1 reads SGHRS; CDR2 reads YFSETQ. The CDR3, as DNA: TGCGCCAGCAGCTTGACCGGGGATTATGGCTACACCTTC. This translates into CASSLTGDYGYTF.

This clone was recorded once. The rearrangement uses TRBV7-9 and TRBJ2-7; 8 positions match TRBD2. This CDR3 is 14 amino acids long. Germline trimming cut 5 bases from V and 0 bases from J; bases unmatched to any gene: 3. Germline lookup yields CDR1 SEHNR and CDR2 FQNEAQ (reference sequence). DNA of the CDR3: TGTGCCAGCAGCCCTCGGGGGGGCTCCTACGAGCAGTACTTC. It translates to CASSPRGGSYEQYF.